This TCR beta chain was sequenced during a study of cytomegalovirus exposure and HLA in healthy donors. V gave up 3 bases and J gave up 4 bases; unmatched junction bases: 9. This CDR3 spans 15 amino acids. Germline V lookup: CDR1 SGHRS, CDR2 YFSETQ. With 60 Vbeta and 13 Jbeta primers, the PCR was carried out. Clones were read by immunoSEQ multiplex PCR, and TCRdb kept only the in-frame ones, dropping some. The sample records about 130,000 clones, roughly two thirds being singletons. The sequencing input was PBMCs. This receptor was taken from a man in his thirties or forties in good health and CMV-seropositive. This chain links TRBV5-1 with TRBJ2-7; 8 bases align to TRBD2. CDR3 in amino acids: CASSYIAGKGYEQYF. CDR3 bases: TGCGCCAGCAGCTACATAGCGGGGAAGGGGTACGAGCAGTACTTC.